One sample yielded the 10 T cell receptor beta chains listed below, sequenced in a study of cytomegalovirus exposure and HLA in healthy donors. PCR was performed using 60 Vbeta and 13 Jbeta primers. Assay used: immunoSEQ multiplex PCR; TCRdb lists only in-frame clones, some missing. The table includes 100,000 to 150,000 clones, 72% detected once. Sequenced input: PBMCs. Every receptor here comes from a man aged 30 to 45 in good health and CMV-seronegative.

The table lists this clone with a few counts. Compared with germline, one end of the junction differs, possibly owing to a read error. The CDR3 is CASSWGTGEVF. The CDR3 DNA reads as TGTGCCAGCAGTTGGGGGACAGGGGAGGTCTTT. The chain combines TRBV6-6 with TRBJ1-6, with TRBD1 identical over 10 bases. The germline gives CDR1 MNHNY, CDR2 SVGAGI (reference sequence). The CDR3 runs 11 residues.

DNA for the CDR3: TGTGCCAGCAGCCCAGGCCGTCTGCCCTCTGGAAACACCATATATTTT. Translation gives CASSPGRLPSGNTIYF. The chain carries TRBV7-3 and TRBJ1-3, with D hard to call. Between the trimmed V and J ends, which lost 5 bases and 0 bases, there was a span of 14 bases. Germline V CDR1 and CDR2: SGHTA, FQGTGA. The CDR3 covers 16 residues.

The chain employs TRBV10-2 and TRBJ2-3; D is perhaps TRBD2 (6 bases). Germline V gene lookup returns CDR1 WSHSY and CDR2 SAAADI. The CDR3 spans 14 residues. The V gene lost 6 bases and the J gene lost 0 bases, with 10 bases spanning the gap. CDR3 sequence reads: CASRGGLSTDTQYF. The CDR3, as DNA: TGCGCCAGCAGGGGAGGACTCAGCACAGATACGCAGTATTTT.

The gene calls are TRBV5-1 and TRBJ2-5, with D possibly TRBD1 on 6 matching bases. The CDR3 has 14 amino acids. Trimming removed 4 bases at V and 4 bases at J, with 14 bases between. Germline V lookup: CDR1 SGHRS, CDR2 YFSETQ. The CDR3 is CASSPGGRPETQYF. CDR3 bases: TGCGCCAGCAGCCCTGGGGGCAGACCAGAGACCCAGTACTTC.

Of note for this clone: Other DNA sequences in this sample translate to the same CDR3. V and J are TRBV7-3 and TRBJ1-1; no reliable D call. The CDR3 is made up of 14 amino acids. Trimming removed 0 bases from V and 1 base from J, with 6 bases in between. Germline V gives CDR1 SGHTA, CDR2 FQGTGA. This CDR3 reads CASSLTTGNTEAFF. In DNA form, the CDR3 reads TGTGCCAGCAGCTTAACAACCGGGAACACTGAAGCTTTCTTT.

V and J are TRBV9 and TRBJ2-7; D remains ambiguous. Trimming removed 0 bases from V and 1 base from J, with 8 bases in between. Germline values: CDR1 SGDLS, CDR2 YYNGEE. The CDR3 totals 14 residues. CDR3 sequence: CASSVELLSYEQYF. CDR3 sequence (DNA): TGTGCCAGCAGCGTAGAACTCTTATCCTACGAGCAGTACTTC.

The chain combines TRBV15 with TRBJ2-7; 10 bases are shared with TRBD1. CDR1 and CDR2 (germline): LNHNV, YYDKDF (reference sequence). V was clipped by 3 bases and J by 10 bases; unmatched bases: 6. This CDR3 comprises 13 residues. The CDR3 DNA follows: TGTGCCACCAGCAGGTATGGGACAGGGGACCAGTACTTC. Amino acid sequence: CATSRYGTGDQYF.

V gene TRBV11-3 combines with J gene TRBJ2-7, with D perhaps matching TRBD2 (7 bases). Germline assignment: CDR1 SGHNT and CDR2 YENEEA. With 5 bases removed from V and 6 bases from J, the gap between germline ends came to 11 bases. This CDR3 has 12 amino acids. CDR3 residues: CASSGGGVEQYF. The CDR3 bases are TGTGCCAGCAGCGGGGGGGGCGTCGAGCAGTACTTC.

This clone has just one count. V usage is TRBV5-4 and J usage is TRBJ2-3; 11 nucleotides line up with TRBD2. Trimming removed 0 bases from V and 0 bases from J; junction bases left unmatched: 3. The germline gives CDR1 SGHNT, CDR2 YYREEE (reference sequence). The CDR3 runs 17 residues. CDR3 nucleotides: TGTGCCAGCAGCTTGGGACTAGCGGGGATTAGCACAGATACGCAGTATTTT. This gives the protein CASSLGLAGISTDTQYF.

This clone has a handful of counts. The chain uses TRBV9 and TRBJ1-2, with TRBD1 matching 7 bases. CDR3 length: 14 amino acids. The germline V gene has CDR1 SGDLS and CDR2 YYNGEE. V gave up 0 bases and J gave up 3 bases; unmatched junction bases: 2. CDR3 sequence reads: CASSVGQGDYGYTF. In nucleotides, the CDR3 is TGTGCCAGCAGCGTAGGACAGGGTGACTATGGCTACACCTTC.